This T cell receptor (beta chain) was profiled in a study of blood T cell repertoires in COVID-19. This clone has more than one count but fewer than ten. Other nucleotide sequences in the sample specify the same CDR3. Here immunoSEQ multiplex PCR was the method, and the copy in TCRdb shows in-frame clones only, minus some. The sample has 150,000 or so clones, roughly 88% seen once. The germline V gene encodes CDR1 SGHRS and CDR2 YFSETQ. The CDR3 has 13 amino acids. The V gene lost 3 bases and the J gene lost 1 base, with 7 bases spanning the gap. The chain carries TRBV5-1 and TRBJ1-1; D is perhaps TRBD1 (6 bases). The receptor was isolated from a woman aged 55-70 years with acute or convalescent COVID-19. The sample taken for sequencing was peripheral blood. For the CDR3, the DNA is TGCGCCAGCAGCTGGGGACAGAACACTGAAGCTTTCTTT. Residues: CASSWGQNTEAFF.